This T cell receptor beta chain was obtained from a study of blood T cell repertoires in COVID-19. Overall study: The samples span acute and convalescent COVID-19 from the United States, Italy and Spain. PBMCs, B-cell-depleted T cells, or T cells provided the cDNA or gDNA that made up the material.

Original processing methods: How many nucleated cells were present was estimated from reference gene primer amplification. Repertoires were generated with immunoSEQ multiplex PCR, while TCRdb's copy carries only in-frame clones and drops some. V and J calls and clone size are as listed in that table; D and trimming were resolved from the DNA. The table lists approximately 340,000 clones, around four fifths of them singletons. The CDR3 has 14 residues. Per germline, CDR1 MDHEN and CDR2 SYDVKM. V lost 6 bases and J 3 bases, leaving 12 bases between the germline ends. This chain uses TRBV28 with TRBJ1-5; D is possibly TRBD1 (5 bases). The receptor was isolated from a man aged 30 to 39 with active or convalescent COVID-19. Sequencing was performed on peripheral blood. Here the CDR3 DNA reads TGTGCCAGCAGGGGCCGGGACTTCAATCAGCCCCAGCATTTT. This codes for CASRGRDFNQPQHF.